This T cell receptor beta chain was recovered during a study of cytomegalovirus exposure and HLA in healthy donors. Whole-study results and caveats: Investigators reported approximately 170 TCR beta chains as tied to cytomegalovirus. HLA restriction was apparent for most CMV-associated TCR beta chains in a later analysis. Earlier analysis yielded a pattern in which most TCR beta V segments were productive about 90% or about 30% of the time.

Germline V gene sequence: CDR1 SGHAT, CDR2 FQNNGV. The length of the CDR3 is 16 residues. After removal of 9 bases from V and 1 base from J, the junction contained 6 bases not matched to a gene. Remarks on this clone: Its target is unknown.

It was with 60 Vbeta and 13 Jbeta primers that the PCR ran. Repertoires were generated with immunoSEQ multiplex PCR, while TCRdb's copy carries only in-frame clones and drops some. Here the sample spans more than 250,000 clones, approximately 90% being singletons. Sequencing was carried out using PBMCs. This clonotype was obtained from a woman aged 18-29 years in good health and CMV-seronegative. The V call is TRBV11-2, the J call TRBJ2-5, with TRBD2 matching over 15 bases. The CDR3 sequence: CASGLAGGKSQETQYF. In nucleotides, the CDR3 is TGTGCCAGTGGACTAGCGGGGGGGAAGAGCCAAGAGACCCAGTACTTC.